Listed below are T cell receptor beta chains from one sample, sequenced in a study of T cells after yellow fever vaccination. Each CDR3 protein is one row after TCRdb ran MiXCR on the 5' RACE reads. This sample has about 350,000 distinct CDR3 sequences, with 4.1% found just once. The source material was PBMCs, sampled 5 days after the yellow fever booster vaccination. These receptors came from a man between 18 and 29 years old who received the YFV17D yellow fever vaccine. Both conserved end residues are part of each CDR3. A D gene is named only where the DNA matches it firmly. Only part of the rows carry a size: once, few, many, or a class if the clone is expanded.

j_gene | d_gene | v_gene | abundance | CDR3nt | CDR3aa
TRBJ2-3 | - | TRBV18 | - | TGTGCCACCACTCCGTCGGGTCGGGTAGATACGCAGTATTTT | CATTPSGRVDTQYF
TRBJ1-2 | - | TRBV4-3 | - | TGCGCCAGCAGCCGAGAGACAGGCGGGGGCGGCTATGGCTACACCTTC | CASSRETGGGGYGYTF
TRBJ1-2 | - | TRBV20-1 | many | TGCAGTGCTGGCGACAGCCCTTATGGCTACACCTTC | CSAGDSPYGYTF
TRBJ2-3 | - | TRBV28 | few | TGTGCCAGCAGTTCCCCTGGGGTAGATACGCAGTATTTT | CASSSPGVDTQYF
TRBJ2-1 | - | TRBV2 | many | TGTGCCAGCAGTGGCAGGGGACTTTCCTACAATGAGCAGTTCTTC | CASSGRGLSYNEQFF
TRBJ1-3 | TRBD1 | TRBV6-5 | - | TGTGCCAGCAGTTCGAAGACAGGGATAAACACCACATATTTT | CASSSKTGINTTYF
TRBJ2-7 | TRBD2 | TRBV5-1 | - | TGCGCCAGCAGCTTTGCGGCGGGGGGGGACGAGCAGTACTTC | CASSFAAGGDEQYF
TRBJ2-5 | - | TRBV11-2 | - | TGTGCCAGCAGCTTATCGGGCGCGGGGGCCCTCCGTGAGACCCAGTACTTC | CASSLSGAGALRETQYF
TRBJ1-2 | TRBD1 | TRBV12-3/TRBV12-4 | few | TGTGCCAGCAGTTCGGGGACAGGGCTAGGCTACACCTTC | CASSSGTGLGYTF
TRBJ2-3 | TRBD2 | TRBV7-3 | few | TGTGCCAGCAGCTTAACCAGTCGGGGGGATACTAGCACAGATACGCAGTATTTT | CASSLTSRGDTSTDTQYF
TRBJ2-3 | TRBD1 | TRBV7-7 | many | TGTGCCAGCAGCACGGGACAGACAAACACAGATACGCAGTATTTT | CASSTGQTNTDTQYF
TRBJ2-5 | TRBD2 | TRBV2 | many | TGTGCCAGCACCCTAGCGGGGGCCGTCCAAGAGACCCAGTACTTC | CASTLAGAVQETQYF
TRBJ1-1 | - | TRBV5-5 | many | TGTGCCAGCAGCTTGACAGGGCCCGAGATTGAAGCTTTCTTT | CASSLTGPEIEAFF
TRBJ1-1 | - | TRBV4-1 | - | TGCGCCAGCAGCCAAGGTAGGGCTTACACTGAAGCTTTCTTT | CASSQGRAYTEAFF
TRBJ2-3 | TRBD2 | TRBV20-1 | - | TGCAGTGCCTCGACTAGCGGGCTCACAGATACGCAGTATTTT | CSASTSGLTDTQYF
TRBJ1-1 | - | TRBV6-1 | - | TGTGCCAGCAGTGGACAGAGTGAAGCTTTCTTT | CASSGQSEAFF
TRBJ1-1 | - | TRBV4-3 | - | TGCGCCAGCAGCCAATCCAGGGGAAGGACTGAAGCTTTCTTT | CASSQSRGRTEAFF
TRBJ2-3 | - | TRBV7-2 | - | TGTGCCAGCAGCTTAAATGCGGGGGCAGCGGATACGCAGTATTTT | CASSLNAGAADTQYF
TRBJ1-1 | TRBD1 | TRBV6-5 | many | TGTGCCAGCAGTGCGACAGGGCGGGGCACTGAAGCTTTCTTT | CASSATGRGTEAFF
TRBJ2-5 | - | TRBV11-2 | many | TGTGCCAGCACCGACCTACGGGGTTGGGAGACCCAGTACTTC | CASTDLRGWETQYF
TRBJ1-1 | - | TRBV10-3 | many | TGTGCCATCAGGGGCCGGGACCGACATGAAGCTTTCTTT | CAIRGRDRHEAFF
TRBJ2-5 | - | TRBV10-3 | many | TGTGCCATCAGTGAGTCGCTGGGGCAAGAGACCCAGTACTTC | CAISESLGQETQYF
TRBJ2-1 | TRBD1 | TRBV7-2 | - | TGTGCCAGCAGCTTAGCGGGGGGACAGGCCAATGAGCAGTTCTTC | CASSLAGGQANEQFF
TRBJ1-2 | - | TRBV5-1 | few | TGCGCCAGCAGCTTGACAGGGAGTGGCTACACCTTC | CASSLTGSGYTF
TRBJ1-2 | - | TRBV7-2 | - | TGTGCCAGCAGCTCCTACCTAAATTATGGCTACACCTTC | CASSSYLNYGYTF
TRBJ2-1 | - | TRBV11-2 | few | TGTGCCAGCAGCTCAACCTGGAGTGGGGGGGCCGGTTTCAATGAGCAGTTCTTC | CASSSTWSGGAGFNEQFF
TRBJ1-4 | - | TRBV6-5 | many | TGTGCCAGCAGCACCGAGGGCAGGGGTAATGAAAAACTGTTTTTT | CASSTEGRGNEKLFF
TRBJ2-2 | - | TRBV7-2 | few | TGTGCCAGCGGACGGGAGCCCAGGAACACCGGGGAGCTGTTTTTT | CASGREPRNTGELFF